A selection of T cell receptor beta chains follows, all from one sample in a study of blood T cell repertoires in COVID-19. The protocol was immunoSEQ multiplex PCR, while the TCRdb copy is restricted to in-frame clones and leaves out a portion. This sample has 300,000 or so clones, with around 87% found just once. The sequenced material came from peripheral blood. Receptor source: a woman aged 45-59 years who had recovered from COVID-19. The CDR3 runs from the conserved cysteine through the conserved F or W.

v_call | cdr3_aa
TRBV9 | CASSDRGSAGELFF
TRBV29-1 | CSAVDRGDATNEKLFF
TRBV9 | CASSVLQAGDEQFF
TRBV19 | CASSPREIAGGLNEQFF
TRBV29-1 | CSVETTGTYGYTF
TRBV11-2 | CASSTTAPSYNEQFF
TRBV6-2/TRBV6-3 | CASSYSGKQPQHF
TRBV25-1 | CASSALAGWGTDTQYF
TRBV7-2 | CASSSRSSSGGVYNEQFF
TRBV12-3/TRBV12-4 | CASSPSYEQYF
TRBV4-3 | CASSRGLAGGSGELFF
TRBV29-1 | CSVVGTGGSGKLFF
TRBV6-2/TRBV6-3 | CASSLLRESSGELFF
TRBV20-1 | CSATGRATF
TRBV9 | CASSLAGTSGTYEQYF
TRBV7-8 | CASSLASGGYNEQFF
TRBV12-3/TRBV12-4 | CASSFYGGGEQFF
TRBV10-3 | CASTTGDQETQYF
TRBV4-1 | CASSQYRGQNTGELFF
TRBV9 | CASRGQGYGYTF
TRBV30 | CAWSLNGRTEAFF
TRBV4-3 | CASSGVRGAGANVLTF
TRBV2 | CASSDRARNQPQHF
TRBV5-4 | CASSFVEVDEQFF
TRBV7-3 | CASSLSGNQPQHF
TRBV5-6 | CASNLGGVSYNEQFF
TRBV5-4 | CASSLRGGPRETQYF
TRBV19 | CASSRRGSNQPQHF
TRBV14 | CASSPARGGYYGYTF
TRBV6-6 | CASTETAGGANTEAFF
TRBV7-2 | CASSSRTTPDTQYF
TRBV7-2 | CASSPNRRTSGLNEQFF
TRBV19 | CASSYTGDEQYF
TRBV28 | CASSSLSSGSDTQYF
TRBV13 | CASSLGSVNQPQHF
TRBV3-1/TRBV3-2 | CASSQDGGNQPQHF
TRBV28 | CASRPSPGVGSRETQYF
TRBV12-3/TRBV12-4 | CASSPAGGNEQFF
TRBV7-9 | CASSRTGETQYF
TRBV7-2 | CASSLERGDYNEQFF
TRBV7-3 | CASSLTRLAGYNNEQFF
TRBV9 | CASSVSGITTNEKLFF
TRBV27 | CASKAILSDEQFF
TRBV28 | CASSPQGLGNQPQHF
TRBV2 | CASSNRRDGELFF
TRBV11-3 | CASSLRGTGELFF
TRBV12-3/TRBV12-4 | CASSLQENYGYTF
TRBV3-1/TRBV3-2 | CASSLWTESYEQYF
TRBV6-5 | CASSRTALGSYEQYF
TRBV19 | CASSISDRGWSEAFF
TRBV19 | CASSIYARTDMKTQYF
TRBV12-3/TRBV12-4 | CASSFLGGYTF
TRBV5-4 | CASSLPHGQETQYF
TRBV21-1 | CASSKSSQGRGEQYF
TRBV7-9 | CASSRPRDRDNQPQHF